This T cell receptor (beta chain) was retrieved from a study of T cell clones after liver transplantation. Sorting of unstimulated PBMCs yielded separate CD3+CD4+ and CD3+CD8+ fractions. Generated by immunoSEQ multiplex PCR, the TCRdb table keeps only in-frame clones and is missing some. The data show approximately 51,000 clones, roughly nine tenths seen once. The CDR3 length is 15 residues. V shed 5 bases and J 3 bases; nucleotides not matched to a gene: 8. Germline V gene data show CDR1 as MDHEN and CDR2 as SYDVKM. The genes are TRBV28 and TRBJ2-7; 9 bases are a match to TRBD1. The TCR comes from a human patient who received a liver transplant. Some T cells may be the graft donor's. Here the sequenced sample was CD8+ T cells from blood, taken 12 months after liver transplant. CDR3 amino acids: CASSPGQGGYYEQYF. The CDR3 DNA is TGTGCCAGCAGTCCGGGACAGGGCGGCTACTACGAGCAGTACTTC. The entire variable domain, with the rest obtained from reference TRBV28 and TRBJ2-7, is as follows: DVKVTQSSRYLVKRTGEKVFLECVQDMDHENMFWYRQDPGLGLRLIYFSYDVKMKEKGDIPEGYSVSREKKERFSLILESASTNQTSMYLCASSPGQGGYYEQYFGPGTRLTVT.